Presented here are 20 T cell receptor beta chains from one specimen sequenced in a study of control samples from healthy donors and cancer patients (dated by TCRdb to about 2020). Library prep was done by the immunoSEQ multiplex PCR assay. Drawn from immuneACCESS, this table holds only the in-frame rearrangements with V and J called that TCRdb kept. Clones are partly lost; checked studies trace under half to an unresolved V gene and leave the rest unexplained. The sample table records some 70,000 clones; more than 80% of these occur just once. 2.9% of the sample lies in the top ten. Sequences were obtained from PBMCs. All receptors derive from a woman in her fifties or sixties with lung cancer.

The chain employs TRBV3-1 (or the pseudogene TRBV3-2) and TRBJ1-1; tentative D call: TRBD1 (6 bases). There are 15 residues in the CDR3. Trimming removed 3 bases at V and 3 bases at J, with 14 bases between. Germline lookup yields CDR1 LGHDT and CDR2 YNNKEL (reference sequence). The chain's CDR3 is CASSHSGAPDTEAFF. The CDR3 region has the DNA TGTGCCAGCAGCCACTCAGGGGCCCCCGACACTGAAGCTTTCTTT.

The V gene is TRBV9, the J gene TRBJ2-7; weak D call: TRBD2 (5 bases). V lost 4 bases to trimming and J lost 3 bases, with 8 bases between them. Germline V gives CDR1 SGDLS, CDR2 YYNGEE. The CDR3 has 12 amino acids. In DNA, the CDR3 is TGTGCCAGCAGCCCGAGCGGCTACGAGCAGTACTTC. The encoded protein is CASSPSGYEQYF.

CDR3 region: CSVLEEGNSPLHF. The CDR3 coding sequence is TGCAGCGTCTTAGAGGAGGGTAATTCACCCCTCCACTTT. V gene TRBV29-1 combines with J gene TRBJ1-6; D ambiguous. The CDR3 extends over 13 amino acids. V lost 6 bases and J lost 6, with 12 bases in between. CDR1 is SQVTM and CDR2 is ANQGSEA in the germline V gene. The variable domain in full, with the rest retrieved from reference TRBV29-1 and TRBJ1-6, is SAVISQKPSRDICQRGTSLTIQCQVDSQVTMMFWYRQQPGQSLTLIATANQGSEATYESGFVIDKFPISRPNLTFSTLTVSNMSPEDSSIYLCSVLEEGNSPLHFGNGTRLTVT.

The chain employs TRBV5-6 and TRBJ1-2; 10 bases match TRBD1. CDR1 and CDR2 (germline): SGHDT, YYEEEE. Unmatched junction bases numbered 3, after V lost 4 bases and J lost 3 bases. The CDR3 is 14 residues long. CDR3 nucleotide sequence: TGTGCCAGCAGCCCGGGACAGGGGCACTATGGCTACACCTTC. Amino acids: CASSPGQGHYGYTF.

The CDR3: CSVGGQGTPGANVLTF. The CDR3, as DNA: TGCAGCGTAGGGGGACAGGGAACCCCTGGGGCCAACGTCCTGACTTTC. The chain is built from TRBV29-1 and TRBJ2-6; TRBD1 agrees at 9 bases. The CDR3 has 16 amino acids. J was trimmed by 2 bases and V by 6 bases; bases with no gene match: 8. Germline assignment: CDR1 SQVTM and CDR2 ANQGSEA.

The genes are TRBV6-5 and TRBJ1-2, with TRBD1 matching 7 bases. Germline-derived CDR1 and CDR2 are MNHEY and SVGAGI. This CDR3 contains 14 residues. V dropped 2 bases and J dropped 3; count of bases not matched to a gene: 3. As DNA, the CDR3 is TGTGCCAGCAGTTACAGGGGGCTTGACTATGGCTACACCTTC. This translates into CASSYRGLDYGYTF.

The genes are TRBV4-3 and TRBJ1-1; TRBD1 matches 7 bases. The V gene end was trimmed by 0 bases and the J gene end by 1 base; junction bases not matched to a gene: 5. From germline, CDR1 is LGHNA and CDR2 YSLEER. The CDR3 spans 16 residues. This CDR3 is CASSQDRAGGNTEAFF. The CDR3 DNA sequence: TGCGCCAGCAGCCAAGATAGGGCAGGGGGGAACACTGAAGCTTTCTTT.

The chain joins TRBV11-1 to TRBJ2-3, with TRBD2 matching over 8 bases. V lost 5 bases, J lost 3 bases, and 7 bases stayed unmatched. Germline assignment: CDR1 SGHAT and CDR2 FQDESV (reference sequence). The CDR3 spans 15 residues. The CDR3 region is CASSPLTSETDTQYF. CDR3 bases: TGTGCCAGCAGCCCCTTGACTAGCGAGACAGATACGCAGTATTTT.

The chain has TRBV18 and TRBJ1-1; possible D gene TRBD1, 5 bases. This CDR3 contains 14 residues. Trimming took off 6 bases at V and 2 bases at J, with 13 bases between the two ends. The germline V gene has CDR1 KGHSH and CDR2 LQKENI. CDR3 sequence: CASSSGGFNTEAFF. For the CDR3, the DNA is TGTGCCAGCTCCTCCGGGGGATTTAACACTGAAGCTTTCTTT.

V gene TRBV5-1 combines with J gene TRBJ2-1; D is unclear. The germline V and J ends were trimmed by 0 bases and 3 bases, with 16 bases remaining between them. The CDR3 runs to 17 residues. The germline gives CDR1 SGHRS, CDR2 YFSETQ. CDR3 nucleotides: TGCGCCAGCAGCTTGGATATAAGCCCGAAACACTACAATGAGCAGTTCTTC. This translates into CASSLDISPKHYNEQFF.

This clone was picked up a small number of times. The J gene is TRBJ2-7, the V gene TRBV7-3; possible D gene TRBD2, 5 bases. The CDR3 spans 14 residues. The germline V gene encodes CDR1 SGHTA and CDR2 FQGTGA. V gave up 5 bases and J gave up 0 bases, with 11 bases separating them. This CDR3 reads CASSVGLDSYEQYF. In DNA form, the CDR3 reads TGTGCCAGCAGCGTTGGACTGGACTCCTACGAGCAGTACTTC.

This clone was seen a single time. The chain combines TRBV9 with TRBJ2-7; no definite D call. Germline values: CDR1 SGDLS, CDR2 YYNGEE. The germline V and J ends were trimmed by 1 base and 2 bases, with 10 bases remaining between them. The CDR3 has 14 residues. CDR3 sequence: CASSVRDDAYEQYF. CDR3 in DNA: TGTGCCAGCAGCGTACGAGACGACGCCTACGAGCAGTACTTC.

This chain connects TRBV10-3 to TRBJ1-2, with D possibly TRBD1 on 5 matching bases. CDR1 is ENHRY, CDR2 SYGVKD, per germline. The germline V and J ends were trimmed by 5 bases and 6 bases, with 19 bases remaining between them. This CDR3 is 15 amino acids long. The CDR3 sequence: CAISPRDGPRDGYTF. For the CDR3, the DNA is TGTGCCATCAGTCCAAGGGACGGCCCTAGGGATGGCTACACCTTC.

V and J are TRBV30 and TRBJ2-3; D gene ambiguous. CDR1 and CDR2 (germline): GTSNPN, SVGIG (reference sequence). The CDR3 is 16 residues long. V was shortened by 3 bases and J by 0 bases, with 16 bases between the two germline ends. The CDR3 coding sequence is TGTGCCTGGAGGGTTCCGTCTGTTCCCAGCACAGATACGCAGTATTTT. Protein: CAWRVPSVPSTDTQYF.

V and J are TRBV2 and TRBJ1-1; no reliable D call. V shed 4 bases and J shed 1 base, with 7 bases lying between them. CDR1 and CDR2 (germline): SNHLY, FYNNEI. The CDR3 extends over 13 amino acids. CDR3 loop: CASSAAGNTEAFF. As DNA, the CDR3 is TGTGCCAGCAGTGCGGCCGGGAACACTGAAGCTTTCTTT. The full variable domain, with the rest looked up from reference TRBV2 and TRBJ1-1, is EPEVTQTPSHQVTQMGQEVILRCVPISNHLYFYWYRQILGQKVEFLVSFYNNEISEKSEIFDDQFSVERPDGSNFTLKIRSTKLEDSAMYFCASSAAGNTEAFFGQGTRLTVV.

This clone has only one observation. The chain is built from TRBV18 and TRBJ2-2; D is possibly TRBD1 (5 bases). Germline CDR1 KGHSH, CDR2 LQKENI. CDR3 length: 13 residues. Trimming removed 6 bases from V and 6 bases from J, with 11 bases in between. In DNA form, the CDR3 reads TGTGCCAGCTCGCCAGGGCATTCCGGGGAGCTGTTTTTT. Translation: CASSPGHSGELFF.

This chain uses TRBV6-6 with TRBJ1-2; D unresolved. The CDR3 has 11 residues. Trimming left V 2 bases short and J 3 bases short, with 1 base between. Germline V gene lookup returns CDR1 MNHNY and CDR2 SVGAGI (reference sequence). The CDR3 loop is CASSYDYGYTF. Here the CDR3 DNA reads TGTGCCAGCAGTTACGACTATGGCTACACCTTC.

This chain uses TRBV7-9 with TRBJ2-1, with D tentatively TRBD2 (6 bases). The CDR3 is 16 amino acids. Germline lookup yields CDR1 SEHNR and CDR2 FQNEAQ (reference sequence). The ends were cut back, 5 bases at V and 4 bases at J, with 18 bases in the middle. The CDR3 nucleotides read TGTGCCAGCAGCCCCAGCTGGGGGGTTTCTTACAATGAGCAGTTCTTC. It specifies CASSPSWGVSYNEQFF.

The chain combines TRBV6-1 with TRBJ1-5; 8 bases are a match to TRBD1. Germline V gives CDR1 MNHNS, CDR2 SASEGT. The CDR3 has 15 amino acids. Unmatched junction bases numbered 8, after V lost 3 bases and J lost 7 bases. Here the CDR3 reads CASSEMTGALQPQHF. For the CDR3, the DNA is TGTGCCAGCAGTGAGATGACAGGGGCTTTACAGCCCCAGCATTTT.

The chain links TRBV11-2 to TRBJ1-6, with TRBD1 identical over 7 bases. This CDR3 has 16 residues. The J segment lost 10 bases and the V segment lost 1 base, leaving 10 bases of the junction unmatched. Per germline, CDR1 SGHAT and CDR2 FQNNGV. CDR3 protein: CASSLGRTGRNSPLHF. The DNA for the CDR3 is TGTGCCAGCAGCTTAGGTCGGACAGGCAGGAACTCACCCCTCCACTTT.